This T cell receptor (beta chain) was captured by sequencing in a study of blood T cell repertoires in COVID-19. About the research overall: From T cells, B-cell-depleted T cells, or PBMCs came the material, which was cDNA or gDNA.

V shed 5 bases and J 3 bases; nucleotides not matched to a gene: 9. The CDR3 has 16 residues. The germline V gene has CDR1 LGHNA and CDR2 YNFKEQ. Here immunoSEQ multiplex PCR was the method, and the copy in TCRdb shows in-frame clones only, minus some. The table includes 100,000 to 150,000 clones, just under 85% detected once. The receptor comes from a woman aged 45-65 years with acute or convalescent COVID-19. Sequencing used peripheral blood. The V call is TRBV4-2, the J call TRBJ2-1, with 8 bases lining up with TRBD2. The CDR3 region is CASSTYGGASYNEQFF. Written as DNA, the CDR3 is TGTGCCAGCAGCACTTACGGGGGGGCCAGCTACAATGAGCAGTTCTTC.